The present entry profiles one T cell receptor beta chain with its context. This clonotype occurred a few times. Its recognized antigen is unknown. Its ends do not fully match the called genes, so a read error is possible. Library prep was done by 5' RACE. The run used a NextSeq 500. The TCR library protocol attached unique molecular identifiers to individual cDNA molecules to correct for sequencing error and PCR bias. TCR alpha and beta chains were both sequenced, and the abundances of alpha and beta sequences in each sample were closely correlated with each other. The paper's data handling went like this. Decombinator V4 was used to perform V gene, J gene and CDR3 annotation of TCR sequences. Expanded TCRs were defined as changing significantly between any two time points under a Poisson model with p below 0.0001. TCR abundances were normalised to the total number of TCRs sequenced per sample and were expressed as counts per million. MAIT TCRs were defined by TRAV1-2 paired with TRAJ12, TRAJ20 or TRAJ33, and iNKT TCRs by TRAV10 paired with TRAJ18. A search of VDJdb, accessed on 1 November 2021, was run for TCRs annotated to CMV, EBV and SARS-CoV-2, with TCRs annotated for multiple antigens excluded. Clones were called with MiXCR by TCRdb after fastp trimmed the public reads at Q25, and only in-frame beta chains were retained. Duplicate CDR3 protein sequences are folded into a single record with the most common DNA and genes. These V and J calls derive from TCRdb rather than the authors' analysis. This sample holds 35,000 to 45,000 distinct CDR3 sequences; approximately 6.2% were observed only once. The top ten clones comprise about 20% of the sample.

The sample belongs to a study of early T cells in non-severe SARS-CoV-2 infection (dated by TCRdb to the early 2020s). Turning to the overall study: Because TCR sequencing was done on bulk RNA from unsorted whole blood, the alpha and beta chains could not be paired. Broad study findings and their caveats: VDJdb matching was skewed toward anti-spike CD8 responses and likely underestimated virus-specific expansions, missing private and CD4 specificities.

The CDR3 covers 12 residues, taking in both the cysteine and the phenylalanine. The kept DNA is CDR3 alone, 36 bases in frame from the first base. In the germline V gene (reference sequence), CDR1 corresponds to SEHNR and CDR2 to FQNEAQ. The study was a case-control design nested within a healthcare worker cohort in London, UK, with weekly nasopharyngeal swab PCR tests and blood sampling. Healthcare workers were recruited during the week of the UK lockdown, between 23 and 31 March 2020, and followed weekly for up to about 15 weeks. The source material was whole blood, sampled at baseline. The receptor was isolated from an adult who was a healthcare worker with PCR-confirmed SARS-CoV-2 infection or an uninfected control (not recorded which). In this chain, TRBV7-9 is recombined with TRBJ2-3; the D element might be TRBD1 or TRBD2, as each aligns at 6 bases. The CDR3 region has the sequence CASSLEGGTQYF. At the DNA level, the sequence is TGTGCCAGCAGTTTAGAGGGGGGTACGCAGTATTTT. When the CDR3 is completed using the reference TRBV7-9 and TRBJ2-3 genes on either side, the full variable domain is DTGVSQNPRHKITKRGQNVTFRCDPISEHNRLYWYRQTLGQGPEFLTYFQNEAQLEKSRLLSDRFSAERPKGSFSTLEIQRTEQGDSAMYLCASSLEGGTQYFGPGTRLTVL.